This TCR beta chain originates from a study of graft-versus-host responses after intestinal transplantation. Study at large: Each recipient received a multivisceral, liver-intestinal, or isolated intestinal graft. Recipients uniformly received anti-thymocyte globulin induction, followed by tacrolimus and steroids for roughly 3 years.

Study conclusions and caveats: GvH clones surfaced in recipient marrow, some emerging earlier in ileum or blood.

On this clone itself: Its antigen is as yet unknown.

The CDR3 has 12 residues. Trimming took off 5 bases at V and 7 bases at J, with 6 bases between the two ends. CDR1 and CDR2 (germline): SGHAT, FQNNGV. Lamina propria and intraepithelial lymphocytes were released by processing graft tissue. Generated by immunoSEQ multiplex PCR, the TCRdb table keeps only in-frame clones and is missing some. The sample carries approximately 15,000 clones, 59% recorded once. J is TRBJ1-6 and V is TRBV11-2; D is undetermined. This TCR came from a human patient who received an intestinal transplant, so some T cells may come from the graft donor. Here the sequenced sample was ileum tissue, taken 524 days after transplant. CDR3 nucleotides: TGTGCCAGCAGCCCTCTCAATTCACCCCTCCACTTT. This gives the protein CASSPLNSPLHF.